These 3 T cell receptor beta chains were sequenced from one sample in a study of T cell responses to AZD1222 COVID-19 vaccine. Only in-frame clones appear in the TCRdb table, and some are missing; sequencing was by immunoSEQ multiplex PCR. The sample lists roughly 97,000 clones; about 88% were seen once. The input for sequencing was peripheral blood, taken on day 0 of AZD1222 vaccination. These receptors came from an adult in good health.

J is TRBJ1-5 and V is TRBV4-1; 9 bases are a match to TRBD1. Germline CDR1 reads MGHRA; CDR2 reads YSYEKL. The CDR3 is 16 amino acids. V shed 4 bases and J 0 bases; nucleotides not matched to a gene: 4. CDR3 residues: CASSPRTGASNQPQHF. CDR3 bases: TGCGCCAGCAGCCCTAGGACAGGGGCTAGCAATCAGCCCCAGCATTTT.

This clone was recorded once. The chain joins TRBV6-5 to TRBJ1-1; D is unresolved. The CDR3 contains 14 residues. Trimming stripped 0 bases from V and 1 base from J, with 6 bases between. CDR1 is MNHEY, CDR2 SVGAGI, per germline. CDR3 protein: CASSYSLSNTEAFF. CDR3 DNA sequence: TGTGCCAGCAGTTACTCCTTGTCGAACACTGAAGCTTTCTTT.

V is TRBV12-3 or TRBV12-4 and J is TRBJ2-5; D is perhaps TRBD2 (6 bases). V shed 6 bases and J shed 5 bases, with 13 bases lying between them. The CDR3 contains 13 residues. CDR3: CASSSWAGETQYF. The CDR3 nucleotides are TGTGCCAGCAGCTCTTGGGCGGGGGAGACCCAGTACTTC.